This TCR beta chain came from a study of metastatic and nonmetastatic thyroid tumors. For the study at large: Samples came from malignant and benign thyroid patients, and repertoires were compared across blood and tumor or nodule tissue.

In regard to this clone: Its specificity is not known. This could be a read error, since a much larger clone is one nucleotide away.

Findings and caveats of the study: Within blood and tumor, benign nodules reportedly had significantly lower TCR beta diversity than malignant thyroid tumors did.

In the source study's methods: Clinicopathological groups of papillary thyroid cancer showed CDR3 differences that were used to build a distant-metastasis classifier. Using MiXCR, TCRdb reanalyzed the PCR reads. For this entry, the V and J calls and clone size follow TCRdb and not the study's own pipeline. The repertoire includes about 22,000 clones, 23% of them detected once, and over 70% sits in the top ten. Before thyroid surgery, none of the patients had received any treatment. CDR3 length equals 16 residues. Per germline, CDR1 KGHSH and CDR2 LQKENI. V was cut by 0 bases and J by 2 bases, with 11 bases left in between.

Sequenced: blood. This clonotype was sampled from a male donor with papillary thyroid cancer or a benign thyroid nodule (not recorded which). Some clones in this sample may be carry-over from other donors' samples. This sequence joins TRBV18 and TRBJ1-3, with D hard to call. For the CDR3, the DNA is TGTGCCAGCTCACCACCGGTGGGTCACCCTGGAAACACCATATATTTT. Translated, it gives CASSPPVGHPGNTIYF.